These 3 T cell receptor beta chains were sequenced from one sample in a study of Graves' ophthalmopathy and Graves' hyperthyroidism (dated by TCRdb to between 2017 and 2018). The sequencing machine was an Illumina HiSeq 2000. TCR beta CDR3 regions were amplified from RNA transcripts for repertoire sequencing. A first-round RT-PCR used HTBI primers with the Qiagen OneStep RT-PCR kit, followed by a second-round multiplex PCR, size selection and purification. TCRdb redid the processing of the public reads, applying fastp at Q25 and MiXCR, and retained in-frame beta chains. Each entry merges the rows of one CDR3 protein and shows their most common DNA and genes. Within this sample are 650,000 to 900,000 distinct CDR3 sequences, with roughly two fifths of them counted one time only. 44% of the sample belongs to the ten largest clones. Sequenced: peripheral blood. Every receptor here comes from an adult man with Graves' ophthalmopathy.

This clonotype came up once. A read error may be the cause here, since a much bigger clone is one base away. The chain combines TRBV29-1 with TRBJ1-2; weak D call: TRBD1 (5 bases). Germline V lookup: CDR1 SQVTM, CDR2 ANQGSEA. The CDR3 has 13 residues. Trimming shortened V by 4 bases and J by 2 bases, and 11 bases separated the two germline ends. CDR3 sequence (DNA): TGCAGCGTTGGGGACGGGGGAAACTATGGCTACACCTTC. It is translated as CSVGDGGNYGYTF.

The gene calls are TRBV7-2 and TRBJ2-7; the match to TRBD2 covers 7 bases. Germline loops: CDR1 SGHTA, CDR2 FQGNSA. V was pared by 1 base and J by 3 bases, with 3 bases of the junction left unmatched. The CDR3 is 14 residues long. The CDR3 spells CASSLGLAYYEQYF. The CDR3, as DNA: TGTGCCAGCAGCTTAGGACTAGCCTACTACGAGCAGTACTTC.

On this clonotype itself: The junction differs from germline at one of its ends, possibly a read error. The chain uses TRBV6-1 and TRBJ2-7; TRBD1 matches at 10 bases. This CDR3 contains 13 residues. Per the germline V gene, CDR1 is MNHNS and CDR2 is SASEGT. The chain's CDR3 is CASSEGQGFEQCF. In nucleotides, the CDR3 is TGTGCCAGCAGTGAGGGACAGGGGTTCGAGCAGTGCTTC.